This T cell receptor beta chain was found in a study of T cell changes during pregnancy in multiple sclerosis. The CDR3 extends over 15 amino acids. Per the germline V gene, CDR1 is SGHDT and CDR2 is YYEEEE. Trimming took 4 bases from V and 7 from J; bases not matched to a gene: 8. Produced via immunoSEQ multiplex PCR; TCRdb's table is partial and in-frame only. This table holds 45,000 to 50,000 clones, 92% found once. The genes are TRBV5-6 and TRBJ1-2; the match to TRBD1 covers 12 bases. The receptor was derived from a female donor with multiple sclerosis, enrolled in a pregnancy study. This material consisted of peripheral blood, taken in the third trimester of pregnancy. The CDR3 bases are TGTGCCAGCAGCCGCCGTTCGGGACAGGGGGCTGGCTACACCTTC. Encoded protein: CASSRRSGQGAGYTF.